These 16 T cell receptor beta chains were all obtained from the same sample, sequenced in a study of T cells in Graves' hyperthyroidism and ophthalmopathy. Authors of the study amplified TCR beta CDR3 regions from RNA transcripts. The study used the HTBI primer set for a first-round RT-PCR of the TCR CDR3. TCRdb re-derived calls from the multiplex PCR reads in MiXCR, one entry per CDR3 protein. The sample has hundreds of thousands of distinct CDR3 sequences; approximately 14% are singletons. Sample: blood. The receptors were gathered from a man younger than 35 with Graves' ophthalmopathy.

The chain couples TRBV18 to TRBJ1-6, with 9 bases identical to TRBD1. The length of the CDR3 is 17 residues. Trimming cost V 4 bases and J 1 base; bases outside gene matches: 5. The germline gives CDR1 KGHSH, CDR2 LQKENI. The CDR3 coding sequence is TGTGCCAGCTCACTCACCGGGACAGGGTCCTATAATTCACCCCTCCACTTT. This encodes CASSLTGTGSYNSPLHF. Full variable domain (outside the CDR3, taken from reference TRBV18 and TRBJ1-6): NAGVMQNPRHLVRRRGQEARLRCSPMKGHSHVYWYRQLPEEGLKFMVYLQKENIIDESGMPKERFSAEFPKEGPSILRIQQVVRGDSAAYFCASSLTGTGSYNSPLHFGNGTRLTVT.

This clonotype was observed a handful of times. CDR3: CSMTSFATNEKLFF. CDR3 in DNA: TGCAGCATGACCTCATTTGCAACTAATGAAAAACTGTTTTTT. The V and J genes are TRBV29-1 and TRBJ1-4, with D unresolved. V gave up 8 bases and J gave up 0 bases, with 13 bases separating them. Per germline, CDR1 SQVTM and CDR2 ANQGSEA. This CDR3 region has 14 residues.

This clonotype was observed a handful of times. CDR3 DNA: TGTGCCAGCAGTTACTCTTCGGGAGCGAACACCGGGGAGCTGTTTTTT. It encodes CASSYSSGANTGELFF. The chain couples TRBV6-5 to TRBJ2-2, with D maybe TRBD2 (6 bases). This CDR3 comprises 16 residues. Looked up from germline, CDR1 is MNHEY and CDR2 is SVGAGI. The V and J ends lost 0 bases and 0 bases respectively, with 8 bases between them.

This clonotype appeared many times. Written as DNA, the CDR3 is TGTGCCAGCAGCTTGGGACAGGGGGATTCACCCCTCCACTTT. Its translation is CASSLGQGDSPLHF. V and J are TRBV12-3 or TRBV12-4 and TRBJ1-6; 11 nucleotides line up with TRBD1. Germline trimming cut 6 bases from V and 8 bases from J; bases unmatched to any gene: 3. This CDR3 is 14 amino acids long.

This clonotype appeared many times. CDR3 in amino acids: CASSSDAEAFF. CDR3 DNA: TGTGCCAGCTCATCGGACGCTGAAGCTTTCTTT. V gene TRBV18 combines with J gene TRBJ1-1, with unresolved D. The CDR3 has 11 amino acids. CDR1 and CDR2 (germline): KGHSH, LQKENI. V lost 5 bases and J 6 bases, leaving 7 bases between the germline ends.

This clonotype was counted many times. This chain connects TRBV6-1 to TRBJ2-7; 9 nucleotides agree with TRBD1. Trimming cost V 5 bases and J 6 bases; bases outside gene matches: 8. The germline gives CDR1 MNHNS, CDR2 SASEGT. The CDR3 spans 14 residues. CDR3 coding DNA: TGTGCCAGCAGTCAGGGACAGGGTAAGGGCGAGCAGTACTTC. Its translation: CASSQGQGKGEQYF.

This clonotype has a handful of counts. This chain uses TRBV9 with TRBJ2-6; no definite D call. The V end lost 3 bases, the J end lost 0 bases, and 10 bases lay between the germline ends. The germline V gene encodes CDR1 SGDLS and CDR2 YYNGEE. The CDR3 spans 16 residues. The CDR3 DNA sequence: TGTGCCAGCAGCGGGTCGACACCCTCTGGGGCCAACGTCCTGACTTTC. Translated: CASSGSTPSGANVLTF.

The chain couples TRBV6-2 or TRBV6-3 to TRBJ2-5; 8 bases line up with TRBD2. The V segment lost 7 bases and the J segment 2 bases; nucleotides outside the gene matches: 15. Germline V gene sequence: CDR1 MNHEY, CDR2 SVGEGT. The CDR3 runs to 17 residues. The CDR3 is CASNNAAGGGWQETQYF. The CDR3 coding sequence is TGTGCCAGCAATAACGCCGCGGGGGGAGGATGGCAAGAGACCCAGTACTTC.

About this clonotype: At one boundary the junction diverges from the germline segment, which might be a read error. This chain links TRBV11-3 with TRBJ2-5; maybe TRBD1 (6 bases). CDR1 SGHNT and CDR2 YENEEA come from the germline V gene. CDR3 length: 16 residues. Here the CDR3 reads CASSLLAPQGEETQYF. DNA of the CDR3: TGCGCCAGCAGCTTGTTAGCCCCACAGGGTGAGGAGACCCAGTACTTC.

This clonotype has a count of ten or more. The V call is TRBV6-2 or TRBV6-3, the J call TRBJ2-3; D is perhaps TRBD1 (5 bases). V was pared by 1 base and J by 2 bases, with 7 bases between. Per the germline V gene, CDR1 is MNHEY and CDR2 is SVGEGT. The CDR3 is 14 residues long. CDR3 in amino acids: CASSYWGDTDTQYF. The CDR3 bases are TGTGCCAGCAGTTACTGGGGCGACACAGATACGCAGTATTTT.

This clonotype has ten or more counts. This CDR3 is CASTQGGGGAGQPQHF. CDR3 nucleotides: TGTGCCAGCACCCAAGGGGGCGGGGGGGCTGGCCAGCCCCAGCATTTT. V and J are TRBV6-2 or TRBV6-3 and TRBJ1-5, with 7 bases fitting TRBD1. Germline-derived CDR1 and CDR2 are MNHEY and SVGEGT. CDR3 length: 16 residues. V lost 7 bases and J lost 7; bases outside the gene matches: 16.

This chain joins TRBV10-3 and TRBJ2-7; no clear D gene. The CDR3 length is 10 residues. V lost 11 bases and J lost 2, with 7 bases in between. Germline V gene data show CDR1 as ENHRY and CDR2 as SYGVKD. Here the CDR3 reads CAVVTYEQYF. The CDR3 nucleotides read TGTGCCGTCGTAACCTACGAGCAGTACTTC.

The chain couples TRBV20-1 to TRBJ2-7, with D perhaps TRBD1 (6 bases). CDR1 is DFQATT, CDR2 SNEGSKA, per germline (reference sequence). V was shortened by 5 bases and J by 3 bases, with 14 bases between the two germline ends. This CDR3 comprises 13 residues. CDR3 amino acids: CSASGTQVYEQYF. The CDR3 DNA follows: TGCAGTGCTTCTGGGACACAAGTCTACGAGCAGTACTTC.

Only a few counts were recorded for this clonotype. The J gene is TRBJ1-6, the V gene TRBV7-9; D ambiguous. The V end lost 3 bases, the J end lost 9 bases, and 6 bases lay between the germline ends. Germline CDR1 and CDR2: SEHNR and FQNEAQ (reference sequence). The CDR3 consists of 12 residues. CDR3 sequence: CASSFPRSPLHF. In DNA form, the CDR3 reads TGTGCCAGCAGCTTCCCCCGTTCACCCCTCCACTTT.

This clonotype was counted ten times or more. The genes are TRBV7-8 and TRBJ2-3, with D maybe TRBD1 (6 bases). Germline V gene data show CDR1 as SGHVS and CDR2 as FQNEAQ. Trimming left V 6 bases short and J 9 bases short, with 13 bases between. The CDR3 is 12 residues long. CDR3 protein: CASRSLGGTQYF. The CDR3 nucleotides read TGTGCCAGCAGATCTCTTGGGGGCACGCAGTATTTT.

As for this clonotype: A much more abundant neighbour one base away suggests this may be a read error. This chain uses TRBV5-8 with TRBJ2-1; 9 positions match TRBD1. Matching the DNA end better, TRBJ2-7 makes the J call doubtful. The CDR3 is 17 amino acids. Germline-derived CDR1 and CDR2 are SGHTS and YDEGEE. The CDR3 spells CASSLATGTGRYNEQYF. The CDR3, as DNA: TGTGCCAGCAGCTTGGCAACCGGGACAGGGAGATACAATGAGCAGTACTTC.